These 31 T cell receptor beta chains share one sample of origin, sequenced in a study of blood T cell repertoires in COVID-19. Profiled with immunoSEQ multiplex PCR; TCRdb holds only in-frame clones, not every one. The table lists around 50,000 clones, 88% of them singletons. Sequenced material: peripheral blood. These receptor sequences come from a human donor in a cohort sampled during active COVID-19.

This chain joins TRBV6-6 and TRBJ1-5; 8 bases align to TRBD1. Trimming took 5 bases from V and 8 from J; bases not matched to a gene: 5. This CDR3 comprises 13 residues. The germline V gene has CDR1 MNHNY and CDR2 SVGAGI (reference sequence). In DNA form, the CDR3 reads TGTGCCAGCAGTAGACAGGGGCGGGAGCCCCAGCATTTT. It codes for CASSRQGREPQHF.

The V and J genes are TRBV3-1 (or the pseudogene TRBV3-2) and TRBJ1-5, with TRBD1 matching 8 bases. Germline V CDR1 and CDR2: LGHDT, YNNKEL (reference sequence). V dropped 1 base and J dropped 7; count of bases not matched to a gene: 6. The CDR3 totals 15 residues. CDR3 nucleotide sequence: TGTGCCAGCAGCCAAGGACAGGGGAGGGACCAGCCCCAGCATTTT. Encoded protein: CASSQGQGRDQPQHF.

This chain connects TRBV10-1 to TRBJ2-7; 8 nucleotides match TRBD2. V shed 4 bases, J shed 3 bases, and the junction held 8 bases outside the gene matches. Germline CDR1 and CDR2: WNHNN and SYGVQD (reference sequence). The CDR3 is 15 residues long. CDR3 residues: CASSGTPGLGYEQYF. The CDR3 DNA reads TGCGCCAGCAGTGGGACCCCGGGACTAGGCTACGAGCAGTACTTC.

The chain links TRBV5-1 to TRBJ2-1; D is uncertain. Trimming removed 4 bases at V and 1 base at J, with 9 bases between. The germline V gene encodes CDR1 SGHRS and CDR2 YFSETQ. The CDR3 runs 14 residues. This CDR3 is CASSRQDSYNEQFF. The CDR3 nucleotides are TGCGCCAGCAGCCGGCAGGATTCCTACAATGAGCAGTTCTTC. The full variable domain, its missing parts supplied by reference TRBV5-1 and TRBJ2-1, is KAGVTQTPRYLIKTRGQQVTLSCSPISGHRSVSWYQQTPGQGLQFLFEYFSETQRNKGNFPGRFSGRQFSNSRSEMNVSTLELGDSALYLCASSRQDSYNEQFFGPGTRLTVL.

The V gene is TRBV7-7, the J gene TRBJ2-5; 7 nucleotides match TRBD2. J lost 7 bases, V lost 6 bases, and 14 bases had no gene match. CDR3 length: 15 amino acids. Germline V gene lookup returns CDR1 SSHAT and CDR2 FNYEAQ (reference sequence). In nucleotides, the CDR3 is TGTGCCAGCAGTTCCTCTGCACTCACGGGGGGGACCCAGTACTTC. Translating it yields CASSSSALTGGTQYF.

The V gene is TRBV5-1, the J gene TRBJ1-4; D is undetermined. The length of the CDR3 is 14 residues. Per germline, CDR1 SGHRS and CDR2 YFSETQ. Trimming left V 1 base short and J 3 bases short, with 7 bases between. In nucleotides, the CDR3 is TGCGCCAGCAGCTTGTTTGGCTCTAATGAAAAACTGTTTTTT. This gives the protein CASSLFGSNEKLFF.

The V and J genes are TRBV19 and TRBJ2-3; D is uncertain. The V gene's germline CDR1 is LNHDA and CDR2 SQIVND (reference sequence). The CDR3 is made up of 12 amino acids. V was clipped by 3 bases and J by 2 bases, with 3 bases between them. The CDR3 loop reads CASSINTDTQYF. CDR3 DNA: TGTGCCAGTAGTATCAACACAGATACGCAGTATTTT.

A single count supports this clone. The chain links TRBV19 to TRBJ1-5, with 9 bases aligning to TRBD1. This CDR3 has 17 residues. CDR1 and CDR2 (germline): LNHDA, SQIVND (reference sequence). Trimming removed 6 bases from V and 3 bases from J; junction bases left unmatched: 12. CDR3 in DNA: TGTGCCAGTAGCAGATGGACAGGGGATTCGGACAATCAGCCCCAGCATTTT. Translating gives CASSRWTGDSDNQPQHF.

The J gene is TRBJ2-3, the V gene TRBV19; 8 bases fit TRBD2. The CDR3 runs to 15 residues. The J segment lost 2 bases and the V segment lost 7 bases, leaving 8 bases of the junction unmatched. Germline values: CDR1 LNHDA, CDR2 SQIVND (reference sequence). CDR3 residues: CASKGRGGTTDTQYF. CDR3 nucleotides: TGTGCCAGTAAGGGTCGGGGGGGCACCACAGATACGCAGTATTTT.

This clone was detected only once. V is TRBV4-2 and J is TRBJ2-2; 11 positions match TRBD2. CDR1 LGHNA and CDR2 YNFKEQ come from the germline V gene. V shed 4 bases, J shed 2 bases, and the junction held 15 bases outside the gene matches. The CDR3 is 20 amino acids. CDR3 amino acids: CASSPLTVSGGAGNTGELFF. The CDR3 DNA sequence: TGTGCCAGCAGCCCCCTTACTGTTAGCGGGGGGGCGGGCAACACCGGGGAGCTGTTTTTT.

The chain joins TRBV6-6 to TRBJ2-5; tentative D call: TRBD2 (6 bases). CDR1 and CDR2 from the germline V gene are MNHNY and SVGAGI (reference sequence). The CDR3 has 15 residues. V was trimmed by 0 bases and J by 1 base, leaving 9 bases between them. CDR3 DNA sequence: TGTGCCAGCAGTTACTCGAGGACTATCCAAGAGACCCAGTACTTC. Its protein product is CASSYSRTIQETQYF.

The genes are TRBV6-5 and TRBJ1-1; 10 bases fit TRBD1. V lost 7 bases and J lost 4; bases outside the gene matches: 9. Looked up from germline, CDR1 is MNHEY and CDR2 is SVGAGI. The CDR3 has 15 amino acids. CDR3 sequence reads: CASTPGQGMGTEAFF. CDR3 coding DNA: TGTGCCAGCACCCCGGGACAGGGGATGGGCACTGAAGCTTTCTTT.

CDR3 residues: CASSLTGTLLPSYSGNTIYF. CDR3 bases: TGTGCCAGTAGTCTCACCGGGACACTACTCCCATCCTACTCTGGAAACACCATATATTTT. The chain employs TRBV19 and TRBJ1-3; D is perhaps TRBD1 (6 bases). The ends were cut back, 5 bases at V and 0 bases at J, with 26 bases in the middle. Per germline, CDR1 LNHDA and CDR2 SQIVND (reference sequence). This CDR3 region has 20 residues.

The CDR3 nucleotides are TGTGCCAGTAGAAATTCGGACAGCTCAGCCTCCTACGAGCAGTACTTC. Protein: CASRNSDSSASYEQYF. The rearrangement joins TRBV19 to TRBJ2-7; maybe TRBD1 (6 bases). The CDR3 is 16 residues long. Trimming shortened V by 6 bases and J by 0 bases, and 18 bases separated the two germline ends. Germline V gives CDR1 LNHDA, CDR2 SQIVND (reference sequence).

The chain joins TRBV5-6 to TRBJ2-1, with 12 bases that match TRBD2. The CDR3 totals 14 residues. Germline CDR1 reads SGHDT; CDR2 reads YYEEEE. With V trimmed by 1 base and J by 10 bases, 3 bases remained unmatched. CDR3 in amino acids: CASSLRLAGGEQFF. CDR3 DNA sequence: TGTGCCAGCAGCTTGCGTCTAGCGGGGGGGGAGCAGTTCTTC. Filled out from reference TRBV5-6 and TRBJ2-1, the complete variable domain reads DAGVTQSPTHLIKTRGQQVTLRCSPKSGHDTVSWYQQALGQGPQFIFQYYEEEERQRGNFPDRFSGHQFPNYSSELNVNALLLGDSALYLCASSLRLAGGEQFFGPGTRLTVL.

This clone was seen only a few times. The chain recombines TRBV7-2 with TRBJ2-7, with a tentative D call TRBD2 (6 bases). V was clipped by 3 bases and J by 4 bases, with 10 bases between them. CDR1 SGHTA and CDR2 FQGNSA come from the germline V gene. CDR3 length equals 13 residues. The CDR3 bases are TGTGCCAGCAGCTTTCACGGGAGTTACGAGCAGTACTTC. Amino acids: CASSFHGSYEQYF.

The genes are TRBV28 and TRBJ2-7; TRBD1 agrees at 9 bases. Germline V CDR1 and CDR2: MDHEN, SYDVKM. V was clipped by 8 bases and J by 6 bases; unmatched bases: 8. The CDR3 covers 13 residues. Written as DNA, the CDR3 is TGTGCCAGCCGTTCCGGGACAGGGTTCGAGCAGTACTTC. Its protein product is CASRSGTGFEQYF.

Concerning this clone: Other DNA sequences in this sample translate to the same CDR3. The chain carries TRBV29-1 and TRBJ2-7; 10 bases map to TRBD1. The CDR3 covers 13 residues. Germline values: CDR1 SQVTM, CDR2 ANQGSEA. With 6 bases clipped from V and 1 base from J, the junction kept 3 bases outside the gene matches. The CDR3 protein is CSVRTGGSYEQYF. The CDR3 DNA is TGCAGCGTGAGGACAGGGGGGTCCTACGAGCAGTACTTC.

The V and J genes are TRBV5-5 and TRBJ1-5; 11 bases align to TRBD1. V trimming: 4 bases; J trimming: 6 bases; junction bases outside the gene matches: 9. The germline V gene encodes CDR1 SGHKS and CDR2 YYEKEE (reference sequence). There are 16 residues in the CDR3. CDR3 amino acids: CASSPLDRGLGQPQHF. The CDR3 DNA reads TGTGCCAGCAGCCCCCTGGACAGGGGGCTTGGTCAGCCCCAGCATTTT.

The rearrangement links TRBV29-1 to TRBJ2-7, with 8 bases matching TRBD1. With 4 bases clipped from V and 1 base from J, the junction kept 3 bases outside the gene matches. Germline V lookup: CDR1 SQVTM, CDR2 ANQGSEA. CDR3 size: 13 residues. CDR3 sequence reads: CSVGRTGSYEQYF. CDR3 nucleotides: TGCAGCGTTGGGAGGACAGGGTCCTACGAGCAGTACTTC.

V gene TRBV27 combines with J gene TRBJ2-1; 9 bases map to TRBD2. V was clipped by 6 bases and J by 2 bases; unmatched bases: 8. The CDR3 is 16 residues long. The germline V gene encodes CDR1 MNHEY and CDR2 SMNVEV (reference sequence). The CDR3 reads CASSPTGTSPYNEQFF. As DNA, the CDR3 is TGTGCCAGCAGCCCCACCGGGACTAGCCCCTACAATGAGCAGTTCTTC.

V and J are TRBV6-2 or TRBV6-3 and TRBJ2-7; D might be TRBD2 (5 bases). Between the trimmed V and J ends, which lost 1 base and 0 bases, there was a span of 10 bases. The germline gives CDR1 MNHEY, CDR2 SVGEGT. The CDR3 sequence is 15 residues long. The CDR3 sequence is CASSYFRGSSYEQYF. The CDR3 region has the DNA TGTGCCAGCAGTTACTTCCGGGGAAGCTCCTACGAGCAGTACTTC.

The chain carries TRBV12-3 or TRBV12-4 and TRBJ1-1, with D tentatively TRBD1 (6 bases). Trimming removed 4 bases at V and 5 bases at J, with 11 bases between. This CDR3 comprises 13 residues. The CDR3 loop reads CASSYRVLTEAFF. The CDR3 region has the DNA TGTGCCAGCAGTTACAGGGTACTAACTGAAGCTTTCTTT.

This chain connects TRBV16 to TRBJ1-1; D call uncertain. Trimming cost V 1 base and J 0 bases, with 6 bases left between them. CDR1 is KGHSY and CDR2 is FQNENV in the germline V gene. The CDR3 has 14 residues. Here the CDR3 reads CASSQFTVNTEAFF. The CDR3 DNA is TGTGCCAGCAGCCAATTCACAGTGAACACTGAAGCTTTCTTT.

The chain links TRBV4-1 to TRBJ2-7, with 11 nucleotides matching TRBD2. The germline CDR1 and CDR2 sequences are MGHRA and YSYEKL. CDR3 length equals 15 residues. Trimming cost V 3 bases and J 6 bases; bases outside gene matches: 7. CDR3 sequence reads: CASSQLLAGVSEQYF. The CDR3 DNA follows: TGCGCCAGCAGCCAGTTACTAGCGGGAGTATCCGAGCAGTACTTC.

The DNA of the CDR3 is TGCGCCAGCAGCTTAACAGGGGGGGTAAGCTATGGCTACACCTTC. Translated: CASSLTGGVSYGYTF. The chain uses TRBV5-1 and TRBJ1-2, with 8 nucleotides matching TRBD1. The CDR3 is 15 residues long. Germline V gives CDR1 SGHRS, CDR2 YFSETQ. The J segment lost 4 bases and the V segment lost 2 bases, leaving 7 bases of the junction unmatched.

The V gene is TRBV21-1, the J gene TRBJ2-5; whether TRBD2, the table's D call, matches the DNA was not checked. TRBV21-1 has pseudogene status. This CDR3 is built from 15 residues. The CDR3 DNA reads TGTGCCAGCATCCCGACTAGCGGGGGCCAAGAGACCCAGTACTTC. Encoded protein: CASIPTSGGQETQYF.

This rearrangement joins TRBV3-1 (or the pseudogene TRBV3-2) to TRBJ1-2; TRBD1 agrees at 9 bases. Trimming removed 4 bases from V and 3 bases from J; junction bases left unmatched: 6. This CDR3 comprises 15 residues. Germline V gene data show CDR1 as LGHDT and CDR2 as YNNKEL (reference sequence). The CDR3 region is CASSRHRGQDYGYTF. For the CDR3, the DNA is TGTGCCAGCAGCCGCCACAGGGGGCAAGACTATGGCTACACCTTC.

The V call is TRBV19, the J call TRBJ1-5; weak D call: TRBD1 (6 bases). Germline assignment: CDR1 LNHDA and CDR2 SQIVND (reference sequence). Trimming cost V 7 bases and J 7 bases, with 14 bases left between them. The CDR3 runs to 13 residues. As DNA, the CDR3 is TGTGCCAGTATGGCGGGGGCATGGCAGCCCCAGCATTTT. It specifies CASMAGAWQPQHF.

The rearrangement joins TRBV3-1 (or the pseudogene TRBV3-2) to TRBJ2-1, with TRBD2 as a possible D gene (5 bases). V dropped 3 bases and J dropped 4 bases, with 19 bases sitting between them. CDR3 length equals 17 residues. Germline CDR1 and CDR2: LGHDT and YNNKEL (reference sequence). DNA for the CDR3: TGTGCCAGCAGCCATTACACAGCGCTTTCGGGATACAATGAGCAGTTCTTC. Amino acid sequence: CASSHYTALSGYNEQFF.

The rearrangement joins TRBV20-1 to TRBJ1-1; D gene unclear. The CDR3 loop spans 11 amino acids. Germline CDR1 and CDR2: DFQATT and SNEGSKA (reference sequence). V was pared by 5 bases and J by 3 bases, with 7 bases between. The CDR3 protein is CSAGRDTEAFF. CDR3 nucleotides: TGCAGTGCTGGGAGAGACACTGAAGCTTTCTTT.